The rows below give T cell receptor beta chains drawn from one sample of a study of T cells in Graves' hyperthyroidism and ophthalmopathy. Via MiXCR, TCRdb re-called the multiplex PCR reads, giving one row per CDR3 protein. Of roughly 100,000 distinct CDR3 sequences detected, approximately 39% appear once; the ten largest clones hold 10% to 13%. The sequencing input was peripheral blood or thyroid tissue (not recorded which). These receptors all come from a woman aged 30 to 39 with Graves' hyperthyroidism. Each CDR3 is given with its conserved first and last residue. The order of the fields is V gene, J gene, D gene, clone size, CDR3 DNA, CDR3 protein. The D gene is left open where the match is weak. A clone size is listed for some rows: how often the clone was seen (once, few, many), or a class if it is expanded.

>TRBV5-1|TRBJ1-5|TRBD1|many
TGCGCCAACCCCGGGACAGGGATGGTTCAGCCCCAGCATTTT
CANPGTGMVQPQHF
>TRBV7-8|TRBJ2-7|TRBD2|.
TGTGCCAGCAGCTTAGCCGGGACTAGCGGGAGTTTCTCCGAGCAGTACTTC
CASSLAGTSGSFSEQYF
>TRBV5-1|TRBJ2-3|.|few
TGCGCCAGCAGCTCTGACCGGCTCCCTACAGATACGCAGTATTTT
CASSSDRLPTDTQYF
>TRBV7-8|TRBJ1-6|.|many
TGTGCCAGCAGCTCCCAGGTCTTTTCACCCCTCCACTTT
CASSSQVFSPLHF
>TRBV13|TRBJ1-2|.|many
TGTGCCAGCAGAAGCCCCCAGACACTTTATGGCTACACCTTC
CASRSPQTLYGYTF
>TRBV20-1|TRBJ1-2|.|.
TGCAGTGCCAGCACCGGACAAGTAGGCTATGGCTACACCTTC
CSASTGQVGYGYTF
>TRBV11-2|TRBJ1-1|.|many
TGTGCCAGCAGCTTAGATTGGGGGGGATGGAACACTGAAGCTTTCTTT
CASSLDWGGWNTEAFF
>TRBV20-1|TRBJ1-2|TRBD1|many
TGCAGTGCTAGGGCACCTTGGACAGGGAGTTATGGCTACACCTTC
CSARAPWTGSYGYTF
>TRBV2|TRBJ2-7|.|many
TGTGCCAGCAGTGAACAACAGATTTACGAGCAGTACTTC
CASSEQQIYEQYF
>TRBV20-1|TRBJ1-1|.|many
TGCAGTGCTAGGGGGCAACACACTGAAGCTTTCTTT
CSARGQHTEAFF
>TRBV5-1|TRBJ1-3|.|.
TGTGCCAGCAGTTTCGGGGGGGTGTCTGGAAACACCATATATTTT
CASSFGGVSGNTIYF
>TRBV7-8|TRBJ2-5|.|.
TGTGCCAGCAGCTTAGGGGTAGGGGCCCAGTACTTC
CASSLGVGAQYF
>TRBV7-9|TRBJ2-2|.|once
TGTGCCAGCAGCGACCGTGCAGGGGAGAACACCGGGGAGCTGTTTTTT
CASSDRAGENTGELFF
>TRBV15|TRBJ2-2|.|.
TGTGCCACTAGCAGAAGACGGCATACGAACACCGGGGAGCTGTTTTTT
CATSRRRHTNTGELFF
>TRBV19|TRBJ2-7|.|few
TGTGCCAGTAGTCTGGGCCCGCCCTACGGGCAGTACTTC
CASSLGPPYGQYF
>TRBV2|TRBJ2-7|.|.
TGTGCCAGCAGCTATTGGACAGACCCCTACGAGCAGTACTTC
CASSYWTDPYEQYF
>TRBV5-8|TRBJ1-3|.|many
TGTGCCAGCAGCTTGGCAGGTAGCTCTGGAAACACCATATATTTT
CASSLAGSSGNTIYF
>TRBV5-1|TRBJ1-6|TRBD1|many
TGCGCCAGCAGCCCCAGACAGGGGCGGCAAAATTCACCCCTCCACTTT
CASSPRQGRQNSPLHF
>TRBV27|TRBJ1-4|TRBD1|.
TGTGCCAGCAGTCCATGGGACAGGGTAAGAGGCGGAAAACTGTTTTTT
CASSPWDRVRGGKLFF
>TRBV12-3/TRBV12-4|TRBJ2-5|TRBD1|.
TGTGCCAGCAGTCCCCCGGGACAGGGGGCAGGAGAGACCCAGTACTTC
CASSPPGQGAGETQYF
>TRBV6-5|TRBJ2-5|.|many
TGTGCCAGCAGTTACGGGCAGCTAAACCAAGAGACCCAGTACTTC
CASSYGQLNQETQYF
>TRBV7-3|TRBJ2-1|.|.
TGTGCCAGCAGCCCCCGCAGGGAGAATGAGCAGTTCTTC
CASSPRRENEQFF